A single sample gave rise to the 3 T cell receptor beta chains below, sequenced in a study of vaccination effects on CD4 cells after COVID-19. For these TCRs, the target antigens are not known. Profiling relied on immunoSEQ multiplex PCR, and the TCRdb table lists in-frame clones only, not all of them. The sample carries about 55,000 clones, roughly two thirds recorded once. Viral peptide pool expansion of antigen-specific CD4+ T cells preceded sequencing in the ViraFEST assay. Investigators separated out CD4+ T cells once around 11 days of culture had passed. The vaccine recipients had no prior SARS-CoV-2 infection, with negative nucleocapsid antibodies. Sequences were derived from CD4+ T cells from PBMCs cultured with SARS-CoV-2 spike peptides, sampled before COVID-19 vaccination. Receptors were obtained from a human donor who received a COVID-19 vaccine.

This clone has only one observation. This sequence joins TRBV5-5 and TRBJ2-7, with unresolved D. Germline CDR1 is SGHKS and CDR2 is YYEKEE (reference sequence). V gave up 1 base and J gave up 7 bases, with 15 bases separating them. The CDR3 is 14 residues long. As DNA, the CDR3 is TGTGCCAGCAGCTTGACAGATGCTGTGGGAGAGCAGTACTTC. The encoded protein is CASSLTDAVGEQYF.

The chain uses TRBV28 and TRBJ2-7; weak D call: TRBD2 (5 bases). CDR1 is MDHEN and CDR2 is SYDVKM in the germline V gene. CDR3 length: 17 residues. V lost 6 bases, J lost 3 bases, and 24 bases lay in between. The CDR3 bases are TGTGCCAGCAGGACGGGGTTACACTTGGGGTTAGTCTACGAGCAGTACTTC. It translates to CASRTGLHLGLVYEQYF.

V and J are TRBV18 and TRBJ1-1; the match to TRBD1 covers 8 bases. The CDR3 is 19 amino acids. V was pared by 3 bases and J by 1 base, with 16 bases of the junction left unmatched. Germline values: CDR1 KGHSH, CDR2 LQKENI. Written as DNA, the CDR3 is TGTGCCAGCTCACCCCGAGCCCCCGGAACAGGGGGGGGGAACACTGAAGCTTTCTTT. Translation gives CASSPRAPGTGGGNTEAFF.